The 22 T cell receptor beta chains below come from one sample, sequenced in a study of T cell responses to AZD1222 COVID-19 vaccine. Sequencing was performed with immunoSEQ multiplex PCR; in TCRdb, only in-frame clones are kept and a portion is missing. The table records about 100,000 clones, 85% to 90% of them present only once. Sample: peripheral blood, taken on day 0 of AZD1222 vaccination. The receptors shown here come from an adult in good health.

V is TRBV5-1 and J is TRBJ1-2; D unresolved. Trimming took 0 bases from V and 2 from J, leaving 11 bases between them. Germline V gene data show CDR1 as SGHRS and CDR2 as YFSETQ. The CDR3 has 15 residues. The CDR3 DNA sequence: TGCGCCAGCAGCTTGGGGACCCCCCCGAACTATGGCTACACCTTC. Its translation is CASSLGTPPNYGYTF.

V gene TRBV18 combines with J gene TRBJ2-5; D possibly matches TRBD1 or TRBD2 (5 bases each). The CDR3 extends over 16 amino acids. Germline CDR1 is KGHSH and CDR2 is LQKENI. V lost 2 bases, J lost 4 bases, and 17 bases lay in between. The CDR3 coding sequence is TGTGCCAGCTCACCAAGGGGACGGAACGACGGAGAGACCCAGTACTTC. This codes for CASSPRGRNDGETQYF.

The V and J genes are TRBV19 and TRBJ1-1; 7 nucleotides align to TRBD1. Trimming took 7 bases from V and 4 from J; bases not matched to a gene: 12. The CDR3 has 15 amino acids. Germline CDR1 LNHDA, CDR2 SQIVND (reference sequence). The CDR3 here is CASTSLFDRATEAFF. CDR3 DNA: TGTGCCAGTACCTCCCTCTTTGACAGGGCCACTGAAGCTTTCTTT.

Written as DNA, the CDR3 is TGTGCCAGCAGCTTTCGGACAGTTAGCACAGATACGCAGTATTTT. This sequence encodes CASSFRTVSTDTQYF. The V gene is TRBV5-6, the J gene TRBJ2-3; D perhaps matches TRBD1 (6 bases). This CDR3 spans 15 amino acids. Germline V lookup: CDR1 SGHDT, CDR2 YYEEEE. Trimming removed 2 bases at V and 0 bases at J, with 10 bases between.

The J gene is TRBJ2-2, the V gene TRBV7-2; 10 bases agree with TRBD2. Germline V gene sequence: CDR1 SGHTA, CDR2 FQGNSA. Trimming cost V 6 bases and J 3 bases; bases outside gene matches: 4. CDR3 length: 15 amino acids. CDR3 coding DNA: TGTGCCAGCAGTCCTAGCGGGGGTGACACCGGGGAGCTGTTTTTT. It codes for CASSPSGGDTGELFF.

This chain uses TRBV3-1 (or the pseudogene TRBV3-2) with TRBJ1-2; D not certain. Germline CDR1 reads LGHDT; CDR2 reads YNNKEL (reference sequence). Trimming took off 1 base at V and 4 bases at J, with 13 bases between the two ends. The CDR3 has 15 amino acids. In nucleotides, the CDR3 is TGTGCCAGCAGCCAAGTTTCAGGTTTCGGCTATGGCTACACCTTC. It translates to CASSQVSGFGYGYTF.

The chain links TRBV5-1 to TRBJ2-2; TRBD1 matches at 8 bases. The germline CDR1 and CDR2 sequences are SGHRS and YFSETQ. Trimming removed 6 bases from V and 5 bases from J; junction bases left unmatched: 6. This CDR3 region has 14 residues. The CDR3 coding sequence is TGCGCCAGCACCCCGGGACAGGAGACCGGGGAGCTGTTTTTT. Its protein is CASTPGQETGELFF.

This chain joins TRBV6-5 and TRBJ1-3, with D perhaps matching TRBD1 (6 bases). V lost 2 bases and J 4 bases, leaving 12 bases between the germline ends. The CDR3 length is 15 residues. Germline loops: CDR1 MNHEY, CDR2 SVGAGI. The CDR3 region has the DNA TGTGCCAGCAGTTACCAAATCGGACAGGGAAACACCATATATTTT. Its protein is CASSYQIGQGNTIYF.

V usage is TRBV3-1 (or the pseudogene TRBV3-2) and J usage is TRBJ2-7; TRBD2 agrees at 10 bases. The germline gives CDR1 LGHDT, CDR2 YNNKEL (reference sequence). The CDR3 totals 16 residues. V lost 4 bases to trimming and J lost 4 bases; unmatched junction nucleotides: 10. The CDR3 here is CASSPWGLAGAYEQYF. CDR3 sequence (DNA): TGTGCCAGCAGCCCCTGGGGGCTAGCGGGAGCTTACGAGCAGTACTTC.

The chain is built from TRBV24-1 and TRBJ2-5; maybe TRBD2 (6 bases). Germline values: CDR1 KGHDR, CDR2 SFDVKD. Trimming cost V 3 bases and J 5 bases, with 15 bases left between them. This CDR3 is built from 15 residues. CDR3 nucleotide sequence: TGTGCCACCAGTGATGTTTCGGAGGGCTGGGAGACCCAGTACTTC. Its translation is CATSDVSEGWETQYF.

The chain employs TRBV30 and TRBJ1-5, with D uncertain. Germline V lookup: CDR1 GTSNPN, CDR2 SVGIG (reference sequence). The germline V and J ends were trimmed by 2 bases and 3 bases, with 11 bases remaining between them. The CDR3 covers 14 residues. CDR3 sequence: CAWSPDGDNQPQHF. CDR3 in DNA: TGTGCCTGGAGTCCCGACGGAGACAATCAGCCCCAGCATTTT.

V is TRBV2 and J is TRBJ2-4; D remains unclear. Trimming removed 8 bases from V and 0 bases from J, with 8 bases in between. CDR3 size: 13 residues. Germline V lookup: CDR1 SNHLY, CDR2 FYNNEI. The CDR3 sequence is CASDKGAKNIQYF. CDR3 DNA sequence: TGTGCCAGCGATAAGGGAGCCAAAAACATTCAGTACTTC.

This chain joins TRBV6-5 and TRBJ1-2; unclear D gene. Germline V CDR1 and CDR2: MNHEY, SVGAGI. V lost 0 bases and J 10 bases, leaving 9 bases between the germline ends. There are 12 residues in the CDR3. CDR3 sequence reads: CASSYSFLNYTF. CDR3 coding DNA: TGTGCCAGCAGTTACTCGTTTCTGAACTACACCTTC.

The rearrangement uses TRBV12-3 or TRBV12-4 and TRBJ1-1; a possible D gene is TRBD1 (5 bases). Trimming stripped 6 bases from V and 1 base from J, with 9 bases between. The CDR3 totals 13 residues. The CDR3 region is CASRYTGNTEAFF. In DNA form, the CDR3 reads TGTGCCAGCAGATATACAGGGAACACTGAAGCTTTCTTT.

V usage is TRBV27 and J usage is TRBJ1-4, with 12 bases identical to TRBD1. Germline V gives CDR1 MNHEY, CDR2 SMNVEV (reference sequence). This CDR3 region has 14 residues. The V segment lost 6 bases and the J segment 10 bases; nucleotides outside the gene matches: 6. CDR3 residues: CASRSGTGGGKLFF. CDR3 nucleotide sequence: TGTGCCAGCAGGTCCGGGACAGGGGGCGGAAAACTGTTTTTT.

J is TRBJ1-3 and V is TRBV6-6; D is undetermined. This CDR3 comprises 15 residues. Germline-derived CDR1 and CDR2 are MNHNY and SVGAGI (reference sequence). With 7 bases removed from V and 3 bases from J, the gap between germline ends came to 16 bases. CDR3 residues: CASTSRAGIGNTIYF. The CDR3 DNA sequence: TGTGCCAGCACCTCGCGAGCGGGAATTGGAAACACCATATATTTT.

J is TRBJ1-2 and V is TRBV12-3 or TRBV12-4, with D unresolved. The CDR3 has 13 residues. Trimming stripped 1 base from V and 3 bases from J, with 6 bases between. CDR3 amino acids: CASSLGADYGYTF. The CDR3 DNA reads TGTGCCAGCAGTTTAGGGGCAGACTATGGCTACACCTTC.

V and J are TRBV6-2 or TRBV6-3 and TRBJ1-1; maybe TRBD1 (5 bases). The CDR3 runs to 19 residues. In germline, CDR1 is MNHEY, CDR2 SVGEGT. V lost 2 bases and J 5 bases, leaving 27 bases between the germline ends. The CDR3, as DNA: TGTGCCAGCAGTTACAGGGGAACAGAGTACCCCTGGGGTGTGACTGAAGCTTTCTTT. It specifies CASSYRGTEYPWGVTEAFF.

This chain connects TRBV6-1 to TRBJ2-7; D is unresolved. The CDR3 covers 16 residues. V lost 1 base and J 2 bases, leaving 15 bases between the germline ends. Germline lookup yields CDR1 MNHNS and CDR2 SASEGT. The CDR3 sequence is CASSEVIRQLTYEQYF. The CDR3 DNA sequence: TGTGCCAGCAGTGAAGTTATACGGCAGCTTACCTACGAGCAGTACTTC.

This clone was observed a single time. The rearrangement links TRBV6-5 to TRBJ1-1; D perhaps matches TRBD1 (6 bases). Trimming removed 1 base at V and 8 bases at J, with 14 bases between. This CDR3 region has 14 residues. Germline V gene lookup returns CDR1 MNHEY and CDR2 SVGAGI. This CDR3 is CASSYLAGAGEAFF. CDR3 nucleotide sequence: TGTGCCAGCAGTTACTTGGCGGGGGCAGGCGAAGCTTTCTTT.

The chain recombines TRBV27 with TRBJ1-2, with D tentatively TRBD1 (6 bases). V was shortened by 0 bases and J by 7 bases, with 12 bases between the two germline ends. Germline values: CDR1 MNHEY, CDR2 SMNVEV (reference sequence). CDR3 length equals 14 residues. The CDR3 region is CASSLSGGGGGYTF. CDR3 DNA: TGTGCCAGCAGTTTATCGGGAGGGGGTGGTGGCTACACCTTC.

This chain joins TRBV5-1 and TRBJ2-7, with 12 bases fitting TRBD2. The CDR3 length is 15 residues. The trim removed 4 bases at V and 2 bases at J, leaving 4 bases unmatched. Germline loops: CDR1 SGHRS, CDR2 YFSETQ. The CDR3 bases are TGCGCCAGCAGCCGACTAGCGGGGGACACCTACGAGCAGTACTTC. Its translation: CASSRLAGDTYEQYF.